One and the same sample provided the 3 T cell receptor beta chains below, sequenced in a study of T cell repertoires in cytomegalovirus infection. TCRdb recomputed calls from the reads with MiXCR, one row per CDR3 protein. This repertoire shows some 440,000 distinct CDR3 sequences, approximately 31% found once; its top ten account for around 15%. The specimen was PBMCs. The origin of the receptors is a human donor in good health (CMV status not recorded). Some clones in this sample may be carry-over from other donors' samples.

This clonotype has more than one count but fewer than ten. This rearrangement joins TRBV11-2 to TRBJ1-1; 10 bases align to TRBD1. From germline, CDR1 is SGHAT and CDR2 FQNNGV. The V gene end was trimmed by 4 bases and the J gene end by 3 bases; junction bases not matched to a gene: 5. This CDR3 has 15 amino acids. This CDR3 reads CASSSSDRGDTEAFF. DNA for the CDR3: TGTGCCAGCAGCTCTTCGGACAGGGGGGACACTGAAGCTTTCTTT.

This clonotype appeared once. The genes are TRBV5-1 and TRBJ1-1, with D possibly matching TRBD1 (6 bases). V dropped 3 bases and J dropped 1 base, with 16 bases sitting between them. Germline loops: CDR1 SGHRS, CDR2 YFSETQ. CDR3 length: 16 amino acids. CDR3 DNA: TGCGCCAGCAGCTACCTCACTACAGGGAGGAACACTGAAGCTTTCTTT. It encodes CASSYLTTGRNTEAFF.

V gene TRBV18 combines with J gene TRBJ2-1; D is unresolved. Trimming took 5 bases from V and 10 from J, leaving 15 bases between them. Germline lookup yields CDR1 KGHSH and CDR2 LQKENI. There are 13 residues in the CDR3. DNA of the CDR3: TGTGCCAGCTCAACTACCGGGTCCCTCGAGCAGTTCTTC. Protein sequence: CASSTTGSLEQFF.